The entry that follows covers one T cell receptor beta chain sequence. The source of the sample is a study of neurological immune-mediated disorders. This CDR3 spans 14 amino acids. Between the trimmed V and J ends, which lost 10 bases and 5 bases, there was a span of 17 bases. Time point in this sample: longitudinal time-point 2. Each TCR transcript was tagged with a 10-nucleotide random UMI during 5'RACE. In TCRdb, the 5' RACE reads were re-called with MiXCR into one record per CDR3 protein. Here the sample spans roughly 45,000 distinct CDR3 sequences, roughly 14% being singletons. The TCR originated in a male donor with HTLV-1-associated myelopathy (HAM/TSP). V and J are TRBV12-3 or TRBV12-4 and TRBJ2-2, with a tentative D call TRBD1 (6 bases). The material sequenced was PBMCs. The CDR3 nucleotides are TGTGCCACCCAATCGAGGGGGAATACCGGGGAGCTGTTTTTT. Protein product: CATQSRGNTGELFF.